This TCR beta chain was found in a study of blood T cell repertoires in COVID-19. V was shortened by 2 bases and J by 6 bases, with 16 bases between the two germline ends. The CDR3 loop spans 15 amino acids. The germline CDR1 and CDR2 sequences are SEHNR and FQNEAQ (reference sequence). Libraries were prepared by immunoSEQ multiplex PCR; TCRdb keeps only in-frame clonotypes and omits some of them. There are approximately 180,000 clones in the sample; around 87% occur only once, and 2.5% lies in the top ten. This rearrangement joins TRBV7-9 to TRBJ1-2; perhaps TRBD1 as D (6 bases). This receptor was obtained from a man aged 40-50 years with active or convalescent COVID-19. The sequencing sample was made of peripheral blood. The CDR3: CASSLLRGQGDGYTF. For the CDR3, the DNA is TGTGCCAGCAGCTTACTCAGGGGCCAAGGAGATGGCTACACCTTC.